The 17 T cell receptor beta chains below were found in one sample sequenced in a study of blood T cells in healthy people across ages. Alongside a J-beta primer mix, a sample-barcoded 5' primer served in a second PCR lasting roughly 7 to 11 cycles. One entry per CDR3 protein, called by TCRdb with MiXCR from the 5' RACE reads. The sample comprises about 580,000 distinct CDR3 sequences, less than 60% of which are singletons, and roughly 25% rests with the top ten. The sample was blood. The receptors derive from an elderly man in good health.

This clonotype was seen a few times. The chain's CDR3 is CSASTFTDTQYF. In DNA form, the CDR3 reads TGCAGTGCTAGTACGTTCACAGATACGCAGTATTTT. V usage is TRBV20-1 and J usage is TRBJ2-3; D is uncertain. V lost 3 bases, J lost 2 bases, and 6 bases lay in between. The germline CDR1 and CDR2 sequences are DFQATT and SNEGSKA (reference sequence). This CDR3 is 12 amino acids long.

This chain uses TRBV4-3 with TRBJ1-1; the D is unclear. Germline CDR1 LGHNA, CDR2 YSLEER. V was cut by 0 bases and J by 0 bases, with 8 bases left in between. The CDR3 covers 15 residues. CDR3 nucleotides: TGCGCCAGCAGCCAAGATCATCAGATGAACACTGAAGCTTTCTTT. This sequence encodes CASSQDHQMNTEAFF.

In its sample, this clonotype was seen a few times. The chain couples TRBV5-1 to TRBJ2-1, with 10 bases that match TRBD2. V lost 5 bases and J lost 3; bases outside the gene matches: 5. This CDR3 region has 15 residues. The V gene's germline CDR1 is SGHRS and CDR2 YFSETQ. CDR3 sequence: CASRTSGGDYNEQFF. The CDR3 nucleotides are TGCGCCAGCAGGACGAGCGGGGGGGACTACAATGAGCAGTTCTTC.

The chain recombines TRBV7-3 with TRBJ2-1; 11 bases fit TRBD2. Germline values: CDR1 SGHTA, CDR2 FQGTGA. The V gene end was trimmed by 1 base and the J gene end by 7 bases; junction bases not matched to a gene: 3. CDR3 length: 15 amino acids. The CDR3 region has the DNA TGTGCCAGCAGCTTAATGACTAGCGGGAAGAATGAGCAGTTCTTC. The encoded protein is CASSLMTSGKNEQFF.

Only a few counts were recorded for this clonotype. The chain links TRBV7-9 to TRBJ2-1, with D perhaps TRBD1 or TRBD2 (6 bases each). V was shortened by 3 bases and J by 8 bases, with 17 bases between the two germline ends. Germline V gene lookup returns CDR1 SEHNR and CDR2 FQNEAQ (reference sequence). The CDR3 extends over 15 amino acids. In DNA form, the CDR3 reads TGTGCCAGCAGCTTTAGGAGGGTCGGGGGCGATGAGCAGTTCTTC. Translating gives CASSFRRVGGDEQFF. The full variable domain, with the rest looked up from reference TRBV7-9 and TRBJ2-1, is DTGVSQNPRHKITKRGQNVTFRCDPISEHNRLYWYRQTLGQGPEFLTYFQNEAQLEKSRLLSDRFSAERPKGSFSTLEIQRTEQGDSAMYLCASSFRRVGGDEQFFGPGTRLTVL.

Concerning this clonotype itself: The junction shows a germline mismatch at one end, possibly a read error. The rearrangement joins TRBV27 to TRBJ2-5; TRBD1 matches at 10 bases. The germline V gene encodes CDR1 MNHEY and CDR2 SMNVEV (reference sequence). The CDR3 contains 15 residues. The CDR3: CASSSRQGARETRYF. The DNA for the CDR3 is TGTGCCAGCAGCTCGAGACAGGGGGCCCGCGAGACCCGGTACTTC.

The chain recombines TRBV6-5 with TRBJ1-3, with D hard to call. The length of the CDR3 is 16 residues. In germline, CDR1 is MNHEY, CDR2 SVGAGI. Trimming pared 0 bases from V and 0 bases from J, leaving 9 bases between. CDR3 sequence (DNA): TGTGCCAGCAGTTACTCGAGGGTTAACTCTGGAAACACCATATATTTT. This encodes CASSYSRVNSGNTIYF.

This rearrangement joins TRBV4-3 to TRBJ1-4; the match to TRBD1 covers 8 bases. The CDR3 length is 15 residues. V lost 1 base and J lost 6; bases outside the gene matches: 4. Germline lookup yields CDR1 LGHNA and CDR2 YSLEER. The CDR3 nucleotides read TGCGCCAGCAGCCAAGGGACAGGGAGTTATGAAAAACTGTTTTTT. Protein product: CASSQGTGSYEKLFF.

This chain joins TRBV7-2 and TRBJ2-7; 12 bases align to TRBD2. The germline CDR1 and CDR2 sequences are SGHTA and FQGNSA. V lost 5 bases, J lost 7 bases, and 6 bases stayed unmatched. The length of the CDR3 is 14 residues. CDR3 in DNA: TGTGCCAGCAGCAGACTAGCGGGAGTCTCAGAGCAGTACTTC. Translation: CASSRLAGVSEQYF.

V usage is TRBV12-3 or TRBV12-4 and J usage is TRBJ2-5; the D is unclear. V shed 4 bases and J shed 0 bases, with 21 bases lying between them. This CDR3 region has 18 residues. CDR3 sequence reads: CASSSGLQLTQNQETQYF. The CDR3 region has the DNA TGTGCCAGCAGTTCCGGGTTACAACTCACCCAAAACCAAGAGACCCAGTACTTC.

This clonotype was counted a single time. This rearrangement joins TRBV10-3 to TRBJ2-7; 9 nucleotides match TRBD1. The junction had 11 bases not matched to a gene; V was cut back by 3 bases and J by 2 bases. CDR3 length: 17 residues. Germline V gives CDR1 ENHRY, CDR2 SYGVKD. CDR3 coding DNA: TGTGCCATCAGTGACCCAAGCCGGGACAGGGCTACCTACGAGCAGTACTTC. Translating it yields CAISDPSRDRATYEQYF.

The genes are TRBV6-5 and TRBJ2-5, with 8 bases identical to TRBD1. Trimming removed 0 bases from V and 11 bases from J; junction bases left unmatched: 20. This CDR3 region has 18 residues. Germline CDR1 MNHEY, CDR2 SVGAGI. CDR3 DNA sequence: TGTGCCAGCAGTTACTCGCCGTTGTGGCAGGGGGCCTACAATGAGCAGTACTTC. It codes for CASSYSPLWQGAYNEQYF.

This clonotype has more than one count but fewer than ten. The chain recombines TRBV7-2 with TRBJ2-1; 11 bases are shared with TRBD2. Trimming removed 1 base from V and 6 bases from J; junction bases left unmatched: 2. The CDR3 consists of 15 residues. The germline CDR1 and CDR2 sequences are SGHTA and FQGNSA. CDR3 residues: CASSLGLAGTNEQFF. The DNA for the CDR3 is TGTGCCAGCAGCTTAGGACTAGCGGGAACCAATGAGCAGTTCTTC.

V usage is TRBV7-2 and J usage is TRBJ1-5, with D maybe TRBD1 (5 bases). The germline gives CDR1 SGHTA, CDR2 FQGNSA. V lost 1 base, J lost 4 bases, and 11 bases lay in between. The CDR3 loop spans 15 amino acids. The CDR3 region is CASSLGDEENQPQHF. The CDR3, as DNA: TGTGCCAGCAGCTTAGGGGACGAAGAGAATCAGCCCCAGCATTTT. The complete variable domain, with remaining parts taken from reference TRBV7-2 and TRBJ1-5, reads GAGVSQSPSNKVTEKGKDVELRCDPISGHTALYWYRQSLGQGLEFLIYFQGNSAPDKSGLPSDRFSAERTGGSVSTLTIQRTQQEDSAVYLCASSLGDEENQPQHFGDGTRLSIL.

This chain joins TRBV18 and TRBJ2-3; D gene uncertain. Per the germline V gene, CDR1 is KGHSH and CDR2 is LQKENI. The CDR3 runs 16 residues. Deletions cut 1 base from V and 1 base from J, with 12 bases between. The CDR3 sequence is CASSPLTSPRTDTQYF. DNA for the CDR3: TGTGCCAGCTCACCACTAACGAGTCCGCGCACAGATACGCAGTATTTT.

This clonotype has just a few counts. The chain carries TRBV7-2 and TRBJ1-1; D is uncertain. CDR1 is SGHTA, CDR2 FQGNSA, per germline. Trimming shortened V by 5 bases and J by 0 bases, and 7 bases separated the two germline ends. This CDR3 contains 13 residues. CDR3 region: CASSASMNTEAFF. The CDR3 DNA is TGTGCCAGCAGCGCCTCCATGAACACTGAAGCTTTCTTT. Full variable domain (outside the CDR3, taken from reference TRBV7-2 and TRBJ1-1): GAGVSQSPSNKVTEKGKDVELRCDPISGHTALYWYRQSLGQGLEFLIYFQGNSAPDKSGLPSDRFSAERTGGSVSTLTIQRTQQEDSAVYLCASSASMNTEAFFGQGTRLTVV.

The chain recombines TRBV9 with TRBJ1-2; D not certain. V shed 4 bases and J shed 5 bases, with 12 bases lying between them. CDR3 length: 13 residues. Germline-derived CDR1 and CDR2 are SGDLS and YYNGEE. The CDR3 spells CASSSRSLYGYTF. CDR3 in DNA: TGTGCCAGCAGCTCCCGATCCCTGTATGGCTACACCTTC.